This record concerns one T cell receptor beta chain sequence. Its antigen is not identified. Random hexamers served to reverse transcribe about 0.5 to 1 ug RNA. Amplification of TCR beta CDR3 by immunoSEQ multiplex PCR spanned 54 Vbeta and 13 Jbeta. TCRdb recomputed calls from the immunoSEQ multiplex PCR reads with MiXCR, one row per CDR3 protein. In the table there are 200,000 or so distinct CDR3 sequences, 92% of which are singletons. TCR beta sequences were obtained from blood CD8+ and CD4+ T cells. Relapsing-remitting disease, either stable or active, was present in the multiple sclerosis controls, who were treatment-naive patients. The source of the sample is a study of CD8 T cells in Susac syndrome. The study, taken as a whole, reports: The study acknowledged a relatively small number of individuals in its TCR sequencing and HLA analysis.

The trim removed 4 bases at V and 4 bases at J, leaving 5 bases unmatched. Germline-derived CDR1 and CDR2 are SGHRS and YFSETQ. The CDR3 covers 15 residues. J is TRBJ1-1 and V is TRBV5-1, with 12 bases that match TRBD1. The sequence came from a human donor with multiple sclerosis. Material for sequencing was CD8+ T cells from PBMCs. Here the CDR3 reads CASSTGQGASTEAFF. CDR3 DNA sequence: TGCGCCAGCAGCACGGGACAGGGGGCGAGCACTGAAGCTTTCTTT. The variable domain in full, with the rest retrieved from reference TRBV5-1 and TRBJ1-1, is KAGVTQTPRYLIKTRGQQVTLSCSPISGHRSVSWYQQTPGQGLQFLFEYFSETQRNKGNFPGRFSGRQFSNSRSEMNVSTLELGDSALYLCASSTGQGASTEAFFGQGTRLTVV.